The entry below gives a single T cell receptor beta chain sequence along with its context. What it binds is unknown. The time point here: neoterminal ileum biopsy at postoperative endoscopy, about 6 months after surgery. The data belong to a study of T cell repertoires in ileal Crohn's disease. Study as a whole: About half received postoperative treatment, 10 to 11 with thiopurines and about 20 anti-TNF. At postoperative colonoscopy, neoterminal ileum biopsies were taken as M6.

TCRdb's copy holds only in-frame clones and misses some; the assay was immunoSEQ multiplex PCR. The data show more than 2,000 clones, around 73% seen once. CDR1 SGHTA and CDR2 FQGNSA come from the germline V gene. The ends were cut back, 1 base at V and 4 bases at J, with 12 bases in the middle. The CDR3 runs to 15 residues. Study-wide points: Every patient over 26.8% clonality showed endoscopic recurrence. Endoscopy was done a median approximately seven months after surgery.

The rearrangement joins TRBV7-2 to TRBJ2-3, with unresolved D. The sequencing input was ileal tissue. The sequence was collected from an adult with Crohn's disease. The CDR3 coding sequence is TGTGCCAGCAGCTTAGTGGGTGGAGCCGCAGATACGCAGTATTTT. As protein: CASSLVGGAADTQYF.